This T cell receptor beta chain is from a study of cytomegalovirus exposure and HLA in healthy donors. Study summary: The 110 or so validation repertoires used a platform that matched the one used for the approximately 620 first-cohort repertoires, as a later analysis reported. Study-level points and caveats: CMV antigen specificity was confirmed in vitro for a few CMV-associated chains.

The assay was immunoSEQ multiplex PCR, and TCRdb's table has in-frame clones only and misses some. The sample consists of some 150,000 clones, 70% to 90% of them appearing once. As to this clone: No antigen is known for it.

The germline V gene encodes CDR1 MNHNS and CDR2 SASEGT. V lost 10 bases and J lost 4; bases outside the gene matches: 9. The CDR3 is made up of 14 amino acids. The chain employs TRBV6-1 and TRBJ2-1; 8 nucleotides align to TRBD1. Sequenced material: PBMCs. This TCR came from a man aged 18-30 years in good health and CMV-seronegative. The DNA for the CDR3 is TGTGCCACCCTGAGCCGGACAGGGTACAATGAGCAGTTCTTC. Its translation is CATLSRTGYNEQFF.